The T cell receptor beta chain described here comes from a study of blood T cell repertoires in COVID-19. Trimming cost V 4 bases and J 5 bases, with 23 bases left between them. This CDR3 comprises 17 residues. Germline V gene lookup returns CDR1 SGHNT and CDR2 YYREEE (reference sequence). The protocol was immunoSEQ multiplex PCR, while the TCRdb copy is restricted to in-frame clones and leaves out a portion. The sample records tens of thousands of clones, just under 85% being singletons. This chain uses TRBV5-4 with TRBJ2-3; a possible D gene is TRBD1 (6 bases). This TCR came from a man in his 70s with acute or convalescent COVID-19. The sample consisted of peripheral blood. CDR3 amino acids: CASSPKVGTFHRDTQYF. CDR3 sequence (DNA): TGTGCCAGCAGCCCAAAAGTAGGGACATTTCATCGAGATACGCAGTATTTT.